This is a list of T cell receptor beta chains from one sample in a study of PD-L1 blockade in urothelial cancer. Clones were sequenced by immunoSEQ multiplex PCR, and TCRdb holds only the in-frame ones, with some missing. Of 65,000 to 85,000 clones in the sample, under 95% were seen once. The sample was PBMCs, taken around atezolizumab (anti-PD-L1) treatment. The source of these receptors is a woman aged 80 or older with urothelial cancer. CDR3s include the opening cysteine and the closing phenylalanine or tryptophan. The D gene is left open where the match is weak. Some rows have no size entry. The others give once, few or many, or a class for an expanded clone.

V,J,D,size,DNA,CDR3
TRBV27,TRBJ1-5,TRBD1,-,TGTGCCAGCAGGGCGACAGGGCCCAATCAGCCCCAGCATTTT,CASRATGPNQPQHF
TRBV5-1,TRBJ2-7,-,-,TGCGCCAGCAGCCCCTCTACAGGGTTCCACGAGCAGTACTTC,CASSPSTGFHEQYF
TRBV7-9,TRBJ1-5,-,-,TGTGCCAGCAGCTTAGCGTCGAGCAATCAGCCCCAGCATTTT,CASSLASSNQPQHF
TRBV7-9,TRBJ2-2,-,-,TGTGCCAGCAGCTTACAACAGAACACCGGGGAGCTGTTTTTT,CASSLQQNTGELFF
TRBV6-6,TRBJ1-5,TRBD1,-,TGTGCCAGCAGTACCGGACAGGCGGGCAATCAGCCCCAGCATTTT,CASSTGQAGNQPQHF
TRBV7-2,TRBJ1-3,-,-,TGTGCCAGCAGCCCATCCGGCGGCTCTGGAAACACCATATATTTT,CASSPSGGSGNTIYF
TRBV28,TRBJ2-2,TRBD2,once,TGTGCCAGCAGAACCAGCGGGAGGTTCGGCGGGGAGCTGTTTTTT,CASRTSGRFGGELFF
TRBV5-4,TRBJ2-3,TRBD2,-,TGTGCCAGCAGCTTGGCCCCGGCGGGAGGGCCGGCAGATACGCAGTATTTT,CASSLAPAGGPADTQYF
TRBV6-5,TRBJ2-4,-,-,TGTGCCAGCGTCCCCTCTGCGTCCAAAAACATTCAGTACTTC,CASVPSASKNIQYF
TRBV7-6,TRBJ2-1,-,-,TGTGCCAGCAGCTTAAGTCAGCGCCGCTTAAACAATGAGCAGTTCTTC,CASSLSQRRLNNEQFF
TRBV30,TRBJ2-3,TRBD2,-,TGTGCCTGGAGTGTAAGCCTAGCGGGAGATGCAGATACGCAGTATTTT,CAWSVSLAGDADTQYF
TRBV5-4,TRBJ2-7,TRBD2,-,TGTGCCAGCAGCCCCGGGACTAGCGGGAGCAAGTACGAGCAGTACTTC,CASSPGTSGSKYEQYF
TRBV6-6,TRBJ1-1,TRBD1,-,TGTGCCAGCAGCAGGGACAGCCGAGAAGCTTTCTTT,CASSRDSREAFF
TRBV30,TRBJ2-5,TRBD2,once,TGTGCCTTCGGACTAGTCGAGACCCAGTACTTC,CAFGLVETQYF
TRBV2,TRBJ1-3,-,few,TGTGCCAGCAGTGAAGCGCGCGTGGGACTCTGGTATTTT,CASSEARVGLWYF
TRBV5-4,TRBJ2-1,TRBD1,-,TGTGCCAGCAGCTCGGACAGGGCCTCCTACAATGAGCAGTTCTTC,CASSSDRASYNEQFF
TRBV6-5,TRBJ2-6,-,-,TGTGCCAGCAGTTACCAGGGAACTGGGGCCAACGTCCTGACTTTC,CASSYQGTGANVLTF
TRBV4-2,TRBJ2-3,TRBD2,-,TGTGCCAGCAGCCAAGATATACAAGTGGCTAGCGGGAGAGGAACAGATACGCAGTATTTT,CASSQDIQVASGRGTDTQYF
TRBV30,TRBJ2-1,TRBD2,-,TGTGCCTGGAATGCGCGCCTGAGAAGAGGTAGCGGGGGCTACAATGAGCAGTTCTTC,CAWNARLRRGSGGYNEQFF
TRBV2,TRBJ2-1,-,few,TGTGCCAGCAGTAGGGGCTCCTACAATGAGCAGTTCTTC,CASSRGSYNEQFF
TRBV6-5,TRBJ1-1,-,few,TGTGCCAGCAGTTACTCAGGGGTCCCTGAAGCTTTCTTT,CASSYSGVPEAFF
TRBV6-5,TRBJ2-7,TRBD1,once,TGTGCCAGCAGTTACACCACCGGGACAGGGATTTACGAGCAGTACTTC,CASSYTTGTGIYEQYF
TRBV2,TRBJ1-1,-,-,TGTGCCAGCAGTGTAGACAGAGCGAACACTGAAGCTTTCTTT,CASSVDRANTEAFF
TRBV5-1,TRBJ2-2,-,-,TGCGCCAGCAGCTTGGCCTTGTCCGGGGAGCTGTTTTTT,CASSLALSGELFF
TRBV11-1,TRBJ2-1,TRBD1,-,TGTGCCAGCAGCTTAGAAATGGCAGGGGGTTACAATGAGCAGTTCTTC,CASSLEMAGGYNEQFF
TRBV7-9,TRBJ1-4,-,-,TGTGCTAGCAGCTTAGTTGGGCTCGGGGATGAAAAACTGTTTTTT,CASSLVGLGDEKLFF
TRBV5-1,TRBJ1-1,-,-,TGCGCCAGCAGCACCTATACAGGGAACACTGAAGCTTTCTTT,CASSTYTGNTEAFF
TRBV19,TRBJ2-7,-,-,TGTGCCAGTAGTATTTATGGTGGCAGCTCCTACGAGCAGTACTTC,CASSIYGGSSYEQYF
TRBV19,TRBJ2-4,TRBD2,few,TGTGCCAGTAGTATAGCGGTACTAGCGGGAATAAGCATGGACATTCAGTACTTC,CASSIAVLAGISMDIQYF
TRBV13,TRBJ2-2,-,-,TGTGCCAGCAGCTTACGGCAGGGGCGAAACACCGGGGAGCTGTTTTTT,CASSLRQGRNTGELFF
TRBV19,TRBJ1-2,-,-,TGTGCCAGTAGTGTGGGACTTACGAACTATGGCTACACCTTC,CASSVGLTNYGYTF
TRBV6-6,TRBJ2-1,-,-,TGTGCCAGCAGTTACCGTAGCTCCTACAATGAGCAGTTCTTC,CASSYRSSYNEQFF
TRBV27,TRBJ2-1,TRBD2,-,TGTGCCAGCACCATCATAGCGGGAGGGCGCAATGAGCAGTTCTTC,CASTIIAGGRNEQFF
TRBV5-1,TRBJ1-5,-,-,TGCGCCAGCAGCTTGGGCCCCCAGGGTGTTGGCAATCAGCCCCAGCATTTT,CASSLGPQGVGNQPQHF
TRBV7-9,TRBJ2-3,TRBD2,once,TGTGCCAGCAGCTCGACTAGCGGGGGTATCACAGATACGCAGTATTTT,CASSSTSGGITDTQYF
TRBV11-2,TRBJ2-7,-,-,TGTGCCAGCAGCGGGGGGGGGCCCTACGAGCAGTACTTC,CASSGGGPYEQYF
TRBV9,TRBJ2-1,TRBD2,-,TGTGCCAGCAGCTCCCTAGCGGCCAATGAGCAGTTCTTC,CASSSLAANEQFF
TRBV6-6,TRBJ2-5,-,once,TGTGCCAGCAGTTACCCGGGGGTCCGTCAGACCCAGTACTTC,CASSYPGVRQTQYF
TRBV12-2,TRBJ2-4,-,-,TGTGCAAGTCGCGACGATTTGGGGGGAACCAAAAACATTCAGTACTTC,CASRDDLGGTKNIQYF
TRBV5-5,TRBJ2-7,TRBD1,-,TGTGCCAGCAGCTACGGGACAGGGCATAACGAGCAGTACTTC,CASSYGTGHNEQYF
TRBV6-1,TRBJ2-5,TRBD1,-,TGTGCCAGCAGCAACAGGGGTTCAGAGACCCAGTACTTC,CASSNRGSETQYF
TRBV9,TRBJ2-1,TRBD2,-,TGTGCCAGCAGCCGTAGGGTAGCGGGGGACAATGAGCAGTTCTTC,CASSRRVAGDNEQFF
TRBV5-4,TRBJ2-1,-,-,TGTGCCAGCAGCACCGACTTGAGCTCCTACAATGAGCAGTTCTTC,CASSTDLSSYNEQFF
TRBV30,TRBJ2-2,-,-,TGTGCCTGGAGAGGGACAACGAACACCGGGGAGCTGTTTTTT,CAWRGTTNTGELFF
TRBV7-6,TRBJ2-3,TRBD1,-,TGTGCCAGCGGGACAGGATCGGGAGATACGCAGTATTTT,CASGTGSGDTQYF
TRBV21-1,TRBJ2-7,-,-,TGTGCCAGCAGAGGACGGAGCGGGCGTTCCTACGAGCAGTACTTC,CASRGRSGRSYEQYF
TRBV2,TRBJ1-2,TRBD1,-,TGTGCCAGCGTCCCCGGGCCGACAGGGGTTGGCTACACCTTC,CASVPGPTGVGYTF
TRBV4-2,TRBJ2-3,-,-,TGTGCCAGCAGCCAAACTCCTTCGAGGGGGTGGGATACGCAGTATTTT,CASSQTPSRGWDTQYF
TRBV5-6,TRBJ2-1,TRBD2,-,TGTGCCAGCAGCCCCCTGACTAGCGGGGCTGCCTACAATGAGCAGTTCTTC,CASSPLTSGAAYNEQFF
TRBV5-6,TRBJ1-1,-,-,TGTGCCAGCAGCTCCTCGTTGAGCATGAACACTGAAGCTTTCTTT,CASSSSLSMNTEAFF